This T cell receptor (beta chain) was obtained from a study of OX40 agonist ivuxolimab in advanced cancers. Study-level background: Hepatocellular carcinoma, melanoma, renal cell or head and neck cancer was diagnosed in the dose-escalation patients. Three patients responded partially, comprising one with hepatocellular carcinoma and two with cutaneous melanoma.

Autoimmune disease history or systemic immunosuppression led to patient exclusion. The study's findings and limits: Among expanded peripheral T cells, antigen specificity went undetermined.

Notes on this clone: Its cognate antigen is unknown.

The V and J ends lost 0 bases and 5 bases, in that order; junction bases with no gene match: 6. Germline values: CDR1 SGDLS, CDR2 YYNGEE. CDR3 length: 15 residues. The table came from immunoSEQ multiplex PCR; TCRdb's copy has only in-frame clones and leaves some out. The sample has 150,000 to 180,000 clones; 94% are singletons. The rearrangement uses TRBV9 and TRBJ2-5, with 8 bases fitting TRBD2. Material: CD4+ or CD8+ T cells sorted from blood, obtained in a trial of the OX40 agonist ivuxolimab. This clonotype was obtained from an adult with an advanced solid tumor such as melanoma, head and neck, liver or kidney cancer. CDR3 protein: CASSVEGGRRETQYF. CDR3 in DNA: TGTGCCAGCAGCGTAGAGGGCGGGAGGAGGGAGACCCAGTACTTC. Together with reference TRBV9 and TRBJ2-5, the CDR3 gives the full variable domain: DSGVTQTPKHLITATGQRVTLRCSPRSGDLSVYWYQQSLDQGLQFLIQYYNGEERAKGNILERFSAQQFPDLHSELNLSSLELGDSALYFCASSVEGGRRETQYFGPGTRLLVL.